Given below is one T cell receptor (beta chain) in context. The data stem from a study of OX40 agonist ivuxolimab in advanced cancers. Between the trimmed V and J ends, which lost 5 bases and 6 bases, there was a span of 9 bases. Germline lookup yields CDR1 LNHDA and CDR2 SQIVND (reference sequence). This CDR3 region has 12 residues. Systemic immunosuppression or a history of autoimmune disease excluded patients. TCRdb keeps only in-frame clones here, not all; method: immunoSEQ multiplex PCR. The sample has roughly 67,000 clones, over 80% seen once. The receptor was derived from an adult with an advanced solid tumor such as melanoma, head and neck, liver or kidney cancer. This specimen was CD4+ or CD8+ T cells sorted from blood, taken in a trial of the OX40 agonist ivuxolimab. This rearrangement joins TRBV19 to TRBJ2-3; D is ambiguous. CDR3 DNA sequence: TGTGCCAGTAGTGTCGAGAGCGATACGCAGTATTTT. Residues: CASSVESDTQYF.